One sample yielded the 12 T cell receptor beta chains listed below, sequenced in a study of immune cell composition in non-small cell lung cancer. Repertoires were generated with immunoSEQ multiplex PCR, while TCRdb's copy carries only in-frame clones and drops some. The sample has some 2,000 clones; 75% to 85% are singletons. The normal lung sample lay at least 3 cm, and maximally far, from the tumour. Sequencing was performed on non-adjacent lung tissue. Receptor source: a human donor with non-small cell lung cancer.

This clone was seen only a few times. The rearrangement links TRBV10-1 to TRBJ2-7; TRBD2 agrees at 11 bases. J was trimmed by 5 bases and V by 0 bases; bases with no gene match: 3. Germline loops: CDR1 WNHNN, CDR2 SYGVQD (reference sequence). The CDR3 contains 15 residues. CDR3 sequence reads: CASSESTSGKHEQYF. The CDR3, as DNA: TGCGCCAGCAGTGAGTCGACTAGCGGGAAACACGAGCAGTACTTC.

The CDR3 reads CASRLAGSPYNEQFF. CDR3 nucleotide sequence: TGTGCCAGCAGATTAGCGGGATCGCCCTACAATGAGCAGTTCTTC. The V call is TRBV7-3, the J call TRBJ2-1; TRBD2 aligns across 8 bases. J gave up 2 bases and V 6 bases, and 6 bases lay outside the gene matches. This CDR3 comprises 15 residues. CDR1 is SGHTA and CDR2 is FQGTGA in the germline V gene.

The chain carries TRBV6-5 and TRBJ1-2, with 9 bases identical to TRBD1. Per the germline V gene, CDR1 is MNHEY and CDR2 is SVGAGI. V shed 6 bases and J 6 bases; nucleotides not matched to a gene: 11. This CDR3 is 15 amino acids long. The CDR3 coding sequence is TGTGCCAGCAGCCAGGGACAGGGAAAAACGAATGGCTACACCTTC. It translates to CASSQGQGKTNGYTF.

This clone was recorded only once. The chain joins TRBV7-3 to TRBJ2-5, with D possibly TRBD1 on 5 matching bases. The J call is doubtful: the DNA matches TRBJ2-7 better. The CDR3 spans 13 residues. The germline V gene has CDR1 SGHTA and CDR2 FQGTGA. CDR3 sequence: CASSSPDSYEQYF. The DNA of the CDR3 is TGTGCCAGCAGCTCTCCTGACAGCTACGAGCAGTACTTC.

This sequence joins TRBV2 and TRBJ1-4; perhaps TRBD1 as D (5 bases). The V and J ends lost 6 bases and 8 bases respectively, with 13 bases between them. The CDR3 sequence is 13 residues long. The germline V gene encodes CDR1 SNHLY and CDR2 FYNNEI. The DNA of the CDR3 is TGTGCCAGCAGGGGTCAGGGTGGAGAAAAACTGTTTTTT. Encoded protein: CASRGQGGEKLFF. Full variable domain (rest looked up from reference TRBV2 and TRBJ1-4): EPEVTQTPSHQVTQMGQEVILRCVPISNHLYFYWYRQILGQKVEFLVSFYNNEISEKSEIFDDQFSVERPDGSNFTLKIRSTKLEDSAMYFCASRGQGGEKLFFGSGTQLSVL.

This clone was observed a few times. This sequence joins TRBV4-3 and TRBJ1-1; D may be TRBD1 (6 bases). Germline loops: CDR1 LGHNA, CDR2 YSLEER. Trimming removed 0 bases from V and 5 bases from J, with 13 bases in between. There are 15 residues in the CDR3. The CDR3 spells CASSQEKGGETEAFF. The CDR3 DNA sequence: TGCGCCAGCAGCCAAGAAAAAGGGGGAGAGACTGAAGCTTTCTTT.

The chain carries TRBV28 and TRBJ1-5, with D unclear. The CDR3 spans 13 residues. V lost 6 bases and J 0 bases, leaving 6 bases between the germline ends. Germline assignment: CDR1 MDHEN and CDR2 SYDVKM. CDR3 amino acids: CASRENSNQPQHF. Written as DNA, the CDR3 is TGTGCCAGCAGGGAGAATAGCAATCAGCCCCAGCATTTT.

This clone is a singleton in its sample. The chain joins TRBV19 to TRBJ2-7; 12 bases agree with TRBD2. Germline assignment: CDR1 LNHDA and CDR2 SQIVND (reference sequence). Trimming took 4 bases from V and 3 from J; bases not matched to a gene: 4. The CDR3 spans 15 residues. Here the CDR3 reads CASSTTSGGVYEQYF. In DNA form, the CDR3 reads TGTGCCAGTAGTACGACTAGCGGGGGTGTCTACGAGCAGTACTTC.

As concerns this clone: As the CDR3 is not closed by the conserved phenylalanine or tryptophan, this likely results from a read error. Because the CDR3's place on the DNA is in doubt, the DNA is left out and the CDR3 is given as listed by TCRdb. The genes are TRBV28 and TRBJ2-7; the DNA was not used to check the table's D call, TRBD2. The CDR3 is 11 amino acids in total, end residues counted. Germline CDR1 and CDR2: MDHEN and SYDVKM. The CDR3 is CASSCGGGPQK.

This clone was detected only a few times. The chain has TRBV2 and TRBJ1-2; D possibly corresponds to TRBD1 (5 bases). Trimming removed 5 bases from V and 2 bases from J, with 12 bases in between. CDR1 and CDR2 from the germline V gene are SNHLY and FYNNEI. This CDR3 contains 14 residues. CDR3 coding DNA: TGTGCCAGCAGTAAAAGGGACTTAAACTATGGCTACACCTTC. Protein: CASSKRDLNYGYTF.

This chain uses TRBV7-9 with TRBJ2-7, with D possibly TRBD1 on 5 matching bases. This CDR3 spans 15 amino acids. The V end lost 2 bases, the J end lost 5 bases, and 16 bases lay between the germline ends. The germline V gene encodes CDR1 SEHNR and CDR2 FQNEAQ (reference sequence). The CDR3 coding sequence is TGTGCCAGCAGCTTACCTGGGCGGCTACAGGACGAGCAGTACTTC. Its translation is CASSLPGRLQDEQYF.

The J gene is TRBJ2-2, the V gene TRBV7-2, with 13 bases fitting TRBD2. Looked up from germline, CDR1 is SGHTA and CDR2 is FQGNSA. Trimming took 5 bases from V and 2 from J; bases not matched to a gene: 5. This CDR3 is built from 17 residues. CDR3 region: CASSPGLAGPNTGELFF. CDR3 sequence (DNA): TGTGCCAGCAGCCCGGGACTAGCGGGACCAAACACCGGGGAGCTGTTTTTT.